This entry lists 5 T cell receptor beta chains sequenced from one sample in a study of T-cell memory formation after mild COVID-19. TCRdb reprocessed the 5' RACE reads with MiXCR, giving one entry per CDR3 protein. The sample shows some 200,000 distinct CDR3 sequences, about 21% of them seen only once. What was sequenced was PBMCs or a T cell subset sorted from them (not recorded which). These receptors were obtained from an adult woman who had mild COVID-19 (a few samples of this study predate the infection). Cell type and time point are not known.

The table lists this clonotype with a few counts. The chain joins TRBV23-1 to TRBJ2-1; no reliable D call. TRBV23-1 is reported as an ORF; its role is uncertain. Deletions cut 3 bases from V and 7 bases from J, with 7 bases between. The length of the CDR3 is 12 residues. CDR3 DNA: TGCGCCAGCAGTCACCCAAAGAATGAGCAGTTCTTC. Its translation is CASSHPKNEQFF.

This CDR3 reads CASSQGRGDYGYTF. CDR3 nucleotide sequence: TGCGCCAGCAGCCAAGGTCGGGGCGACTATGGCTACACCTTC. V is TRBV4-1 and J is TRBJ1-2, with a weak D call TRBD1 (5 bases). CDR3 length: 14 residues. Germline V gene sequence: CDR1 MGHRA, CDR2 YSYEKL. V shed 1 base and J shed 3 bases, with 9 bases lying between them.

The chain has TRBV29-1 and TRBJ1-2, with D unresolved. The CDR3 contains 13 residues. V shed 6 bases and J shed 6 bases, with 17 bases lying between them. CDR1 and CDR2 from the germline V gene are SQVTM and ANQGSEA. Here the CDR3 DNA reads TGCAGCGTGATAGGCCAGGTGAGGGATGGCTACACCTTC. Protein sequence: CSVIGQVRDGYTF.

This sequence joins TRBV4-3 and TRBJ2-1; no definite D call. Between the trimmed V and J ends, which lost 0 bases and 5 bases, there was a span of 8 bases. Germline V lookup: CDR1 LGHNA, CDR2 YSLEER. The CDR3 totals 14 residues. The CDR3 DNA is TGCGCCAGCAGCCAAGATCGAACCGACAATGAGCAGTTCTTC. This translates into CASSQDRTDNEQFF.

This clonotype was counted a few times. The V gene is TRBV29-1, the J gene TRBJ2-2, with TRBD1 matching over 8 bases. This CDR3 spans 13 amino acids. J gave up 3 bases and V 7 bases, and 4 bases lay outside the gene matches. The germline gives CDR1 SQVTM, CDR2 ANQGSEA. The DNA of the CDR3 is TGCAGCGCCCAGACAGGGGACACCGGGGAGCTGTTTTTT. The encoded protein is CSAQTGDTGELFF.